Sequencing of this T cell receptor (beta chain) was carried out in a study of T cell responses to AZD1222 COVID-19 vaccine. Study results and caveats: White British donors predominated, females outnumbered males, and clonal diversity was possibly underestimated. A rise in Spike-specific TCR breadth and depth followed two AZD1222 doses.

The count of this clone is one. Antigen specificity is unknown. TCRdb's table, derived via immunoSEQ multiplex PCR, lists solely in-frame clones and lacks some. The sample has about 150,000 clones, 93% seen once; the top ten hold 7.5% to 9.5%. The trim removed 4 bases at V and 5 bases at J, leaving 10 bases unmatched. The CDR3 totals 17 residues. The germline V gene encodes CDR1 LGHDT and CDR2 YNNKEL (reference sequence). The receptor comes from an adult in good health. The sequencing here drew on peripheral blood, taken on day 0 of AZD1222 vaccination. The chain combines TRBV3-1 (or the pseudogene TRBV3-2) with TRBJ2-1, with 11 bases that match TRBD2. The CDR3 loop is CASSPRPTSGADNEQFF. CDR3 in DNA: TGTGCCAGCAGCCCCCGACCGACTAGCGGGGCTGACAATGAGCAGTTCTTC.